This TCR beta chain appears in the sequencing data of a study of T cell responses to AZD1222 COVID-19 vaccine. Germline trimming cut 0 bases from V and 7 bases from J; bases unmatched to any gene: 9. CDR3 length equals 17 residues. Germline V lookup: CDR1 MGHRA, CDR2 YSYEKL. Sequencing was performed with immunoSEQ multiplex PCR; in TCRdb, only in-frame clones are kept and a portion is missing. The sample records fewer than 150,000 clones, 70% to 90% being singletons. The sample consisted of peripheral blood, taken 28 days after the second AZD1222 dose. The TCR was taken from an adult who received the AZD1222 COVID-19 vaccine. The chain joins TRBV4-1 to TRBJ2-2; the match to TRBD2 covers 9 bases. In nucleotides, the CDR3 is TGCGCCAGCAGCCAAGAGGGGAAAGCGGGAGGTGACGGGGAGCTGTTTTTT. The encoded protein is CASSQEGKAGGDGELFF.